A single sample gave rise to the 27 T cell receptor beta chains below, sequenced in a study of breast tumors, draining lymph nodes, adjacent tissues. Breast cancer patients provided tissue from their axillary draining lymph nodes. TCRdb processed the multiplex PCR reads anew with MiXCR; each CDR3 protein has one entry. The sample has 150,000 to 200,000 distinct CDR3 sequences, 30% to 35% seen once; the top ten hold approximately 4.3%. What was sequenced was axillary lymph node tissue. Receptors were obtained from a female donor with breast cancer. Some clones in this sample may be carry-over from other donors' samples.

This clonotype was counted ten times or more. The CDR3 nucleotides read TGTGCCACCAGTGATTCGCGGACGGCCAATTCACCCCTCCACTTT. It specifies CATSDSRTANSPLHF. This chain links TRBV24-1 with TRBJ1-6; D gene ambiguous. This CDR3 has 15 amino acids. V was clipped by 2 bases and J by 7 bases, with 11 bases between them. Germline V gene lookup returns CDR1 KGHDR and CDR2 SFDVKD.

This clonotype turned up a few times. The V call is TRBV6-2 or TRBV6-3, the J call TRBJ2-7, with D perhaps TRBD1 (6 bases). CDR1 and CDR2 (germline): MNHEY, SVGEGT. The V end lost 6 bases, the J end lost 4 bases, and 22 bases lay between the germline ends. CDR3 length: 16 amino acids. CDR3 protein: CASSLPTGNYKYEQYF. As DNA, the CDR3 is TGTGCCAGCAGCCTCCCAACAGGGAATTATAAGTACGAGCAGTACTTC.

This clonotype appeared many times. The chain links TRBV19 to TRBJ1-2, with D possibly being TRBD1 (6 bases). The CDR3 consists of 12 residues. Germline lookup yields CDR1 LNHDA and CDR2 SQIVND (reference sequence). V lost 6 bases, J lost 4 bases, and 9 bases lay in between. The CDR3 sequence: CASSQGIYGYTF. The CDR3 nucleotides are TGTGCCAGTAGCCAGGGGATCTATGGCTACACCTTC.

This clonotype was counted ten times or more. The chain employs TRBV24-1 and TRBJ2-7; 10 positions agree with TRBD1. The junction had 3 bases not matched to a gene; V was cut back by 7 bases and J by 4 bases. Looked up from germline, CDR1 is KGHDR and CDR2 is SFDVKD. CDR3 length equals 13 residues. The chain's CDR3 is CATSPGQGYEQYF. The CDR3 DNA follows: TGTGCCACCAGCCCGGGACAGGGGTACGAGCAGTACTTC.

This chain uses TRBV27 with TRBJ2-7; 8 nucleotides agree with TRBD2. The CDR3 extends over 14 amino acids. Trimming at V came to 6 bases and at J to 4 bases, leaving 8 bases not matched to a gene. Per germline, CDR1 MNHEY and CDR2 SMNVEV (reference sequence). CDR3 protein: CASSLVGGVYEQYF. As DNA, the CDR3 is TGTGCCAGCAGCCTGGTCGGGGGGGTGTACGAGCAGTACTTC.

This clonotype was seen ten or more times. The CDR3 coding sequence is TGTGCCAGCAGACTAGCGGGGGGCCGGCGGGATACGCAGTATTTT. It codes for CASRLAGGRRDTQYF. This sequence joins TRBV12-3 or TRBV12-4 and TRBJ2-3; 12 bases align to TRBD2. V shed 6 bases, J shed 6 bases, and the junction held 7 bases outside the gene matches. The CDR3 consists of 15 residues.

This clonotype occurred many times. CDR3 residues: CASSLGGEDGNTIYF. CDR3 coding DNA: TGTGCCAGCAGCTTGGGAGGGGAGGATGGAAACACCATATATTTT. This chain connects TRBV5-8 to TRBJ1-3, with D perhaps matching TRBD1 (5 bases). The CDR3 contains 15 residues. The germline gives CDR1 SGHTS, CDR2 YDEGEE. V was shortened by 0 bases and J by 3 bases, with 10 bases between the two germline ends.

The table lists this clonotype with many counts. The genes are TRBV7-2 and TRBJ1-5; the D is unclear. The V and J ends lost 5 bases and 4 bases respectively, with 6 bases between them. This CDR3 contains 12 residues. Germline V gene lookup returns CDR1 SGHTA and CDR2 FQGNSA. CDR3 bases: TGTGCCAGCAGCCTCCCAAATCAGCCCCAGCATTTT. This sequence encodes CASSLPNQPQHF.

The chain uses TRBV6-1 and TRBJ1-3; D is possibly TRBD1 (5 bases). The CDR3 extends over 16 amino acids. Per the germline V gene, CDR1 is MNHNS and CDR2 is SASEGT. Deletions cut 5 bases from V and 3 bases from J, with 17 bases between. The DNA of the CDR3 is TGTGCCAGCAGTCACTCCGTGGGGGGGAGTGGAAACACCATATATTTT. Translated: CASSHSVGGSGNTIYF.

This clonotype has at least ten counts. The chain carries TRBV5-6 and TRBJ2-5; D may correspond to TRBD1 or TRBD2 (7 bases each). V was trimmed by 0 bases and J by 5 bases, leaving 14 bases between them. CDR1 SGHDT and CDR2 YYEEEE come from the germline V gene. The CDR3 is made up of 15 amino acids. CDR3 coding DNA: TGTGCCAGCAGCTTGGTCGGGCAGGGGGGGGAGACCCAGTACTTC. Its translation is CASSLVGQGGETQYF.

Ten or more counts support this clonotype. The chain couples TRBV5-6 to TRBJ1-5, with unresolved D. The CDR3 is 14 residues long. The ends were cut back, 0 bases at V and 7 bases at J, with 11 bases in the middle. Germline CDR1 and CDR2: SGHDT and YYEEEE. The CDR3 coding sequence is TGTGCCAGCAGCTTGGGCACCCGGGTCCAGCCCCAGCATTTT. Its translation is CASSLGTRVQPQHF.

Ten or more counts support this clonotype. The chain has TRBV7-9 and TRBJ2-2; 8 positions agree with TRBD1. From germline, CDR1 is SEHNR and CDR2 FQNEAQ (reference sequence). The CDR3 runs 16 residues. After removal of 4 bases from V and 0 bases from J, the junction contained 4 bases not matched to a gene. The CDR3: CASSSGQGTNTGELFF. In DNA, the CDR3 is TGTGCCAGCAGCTCCGGACAGGGTACGAACACCGGGGAGCTGTTTTTT.

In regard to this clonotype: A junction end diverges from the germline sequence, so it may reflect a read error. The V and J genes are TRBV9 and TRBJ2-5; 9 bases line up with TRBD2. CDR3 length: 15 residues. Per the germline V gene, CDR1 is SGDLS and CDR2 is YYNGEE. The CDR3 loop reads CASSVASGGPETPHF. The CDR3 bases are TGTGCCAGCAGCGTAGCCAGCGGGGGGCCAGAGACCCCGCACTTC.

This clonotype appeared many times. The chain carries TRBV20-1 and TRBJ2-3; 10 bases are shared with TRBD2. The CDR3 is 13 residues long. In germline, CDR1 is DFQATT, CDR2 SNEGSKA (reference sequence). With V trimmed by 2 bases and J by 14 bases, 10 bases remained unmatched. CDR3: CSARFLAGDVGYF. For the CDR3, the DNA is TGCAGTGCTAGATTTCTAGCGGGAGATGTGGGGTATTTT.

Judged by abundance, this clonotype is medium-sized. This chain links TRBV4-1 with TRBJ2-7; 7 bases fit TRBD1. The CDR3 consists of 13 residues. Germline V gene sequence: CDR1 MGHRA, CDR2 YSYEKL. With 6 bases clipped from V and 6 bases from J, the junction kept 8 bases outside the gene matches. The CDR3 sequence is CASSRQGRGEQYF. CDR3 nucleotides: TGCGCCAGCAGTCGACAGGGTAGAGGCGAGCAGTACTTC.

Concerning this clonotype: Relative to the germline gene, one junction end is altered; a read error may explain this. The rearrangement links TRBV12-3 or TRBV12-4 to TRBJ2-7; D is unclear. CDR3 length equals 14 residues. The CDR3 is CASSFSGSSYEQCF. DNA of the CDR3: TGTGCCAGCAGTTTTTCTGGTAGCTCCTACGAGCAGTGCTTC.

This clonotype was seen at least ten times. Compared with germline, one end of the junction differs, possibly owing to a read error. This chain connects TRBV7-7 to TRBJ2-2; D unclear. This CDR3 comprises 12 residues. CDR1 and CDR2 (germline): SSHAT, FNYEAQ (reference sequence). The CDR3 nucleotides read TGTGCTAGCAGCTTACCGGCCGGGGAGCTGTTTTTT. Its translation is CASSLPAGELFF.

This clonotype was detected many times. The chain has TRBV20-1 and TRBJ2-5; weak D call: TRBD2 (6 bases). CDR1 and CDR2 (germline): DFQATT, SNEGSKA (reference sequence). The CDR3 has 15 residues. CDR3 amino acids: CSLQRASSFQETQYF. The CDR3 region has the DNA TGCAGCTTACAGCGGGCAAGCTCCTTTCAAGAGACCCAGTACTTC.

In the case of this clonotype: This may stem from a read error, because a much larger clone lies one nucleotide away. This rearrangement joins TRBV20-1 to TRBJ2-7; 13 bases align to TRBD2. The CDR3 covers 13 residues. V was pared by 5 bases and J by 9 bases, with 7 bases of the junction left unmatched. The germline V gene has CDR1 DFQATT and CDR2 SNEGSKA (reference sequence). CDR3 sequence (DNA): TGCAGTGCTCTTCGGACTAGCGGGGGCGCGCAGTACTTC. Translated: CSALRTSGGAQYF.

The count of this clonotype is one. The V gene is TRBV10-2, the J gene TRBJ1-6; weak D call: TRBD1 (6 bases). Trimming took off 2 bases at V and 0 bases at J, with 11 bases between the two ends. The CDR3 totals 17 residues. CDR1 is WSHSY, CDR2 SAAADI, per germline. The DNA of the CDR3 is TGCGCCAGCAGTGAGAGGGGGGACTACTCCTATAATTCACCCCTCCACTTT. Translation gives CASSERGDYSYNSPLHF.

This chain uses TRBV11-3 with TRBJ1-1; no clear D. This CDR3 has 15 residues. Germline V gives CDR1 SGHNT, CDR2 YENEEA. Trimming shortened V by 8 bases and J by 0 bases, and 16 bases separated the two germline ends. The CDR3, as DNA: TGTGCCAGCTGCTCCATTGCAGATCTGAACACTGAAGCTTTCTTT. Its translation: CASCSIADLNTEAFF.

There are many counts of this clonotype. CDR3 coding DNA: TGTGCCAGCAGGTGGGGGCCTGAGCAGTTCTTC. It specifies CASRWGPEQFF. The rearrangement uses TRBV11-2 and TRBJ2-1, with D possibly being TRBD1 (6 bases). Trimming cost V 6 bases and J 9 bases, with 9 bases left between them. Germline V gives CDR1 SGHAT, CDR2 FQNNGV. The CDR3 extends over 11 amino acids.

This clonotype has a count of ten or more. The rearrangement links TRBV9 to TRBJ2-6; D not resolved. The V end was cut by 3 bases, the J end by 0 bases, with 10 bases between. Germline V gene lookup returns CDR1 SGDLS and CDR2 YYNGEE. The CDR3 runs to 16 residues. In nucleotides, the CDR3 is TGTGCCAGCAGCGCCGACCAGCGCTCTGGGGCCAACGTCCTGACTTTC. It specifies CASSADQRSGANVLTF.

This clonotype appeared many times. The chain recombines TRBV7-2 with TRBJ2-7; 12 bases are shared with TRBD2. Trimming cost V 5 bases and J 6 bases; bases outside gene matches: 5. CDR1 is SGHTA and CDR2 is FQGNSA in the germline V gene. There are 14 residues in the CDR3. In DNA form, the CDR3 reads TGTGCCAGCAGCAGGACTAGCGGGAAGGTCGAGCAGTACTTC. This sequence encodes CASSRTSGKVEQYF. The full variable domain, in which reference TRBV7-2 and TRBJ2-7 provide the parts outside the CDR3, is GAGVSQSPSNKVTEKGKDVELRCDPISGHTALYWYRQSLGQGLEFLIYFQGNSAPDKSGLPSDRFSAERTGGSVSTLTIQRTQQEDSAVYLCASSRTSGKVEQYFGPGTRLTVT.

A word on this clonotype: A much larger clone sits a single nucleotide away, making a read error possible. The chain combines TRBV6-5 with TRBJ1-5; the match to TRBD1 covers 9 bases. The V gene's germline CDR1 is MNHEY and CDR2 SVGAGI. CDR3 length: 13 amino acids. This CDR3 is CAGRDRADQPQHF. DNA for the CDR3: TGTGCCGGCAGGGACAGGGCGGATCAGCCCCAGCATTTT.

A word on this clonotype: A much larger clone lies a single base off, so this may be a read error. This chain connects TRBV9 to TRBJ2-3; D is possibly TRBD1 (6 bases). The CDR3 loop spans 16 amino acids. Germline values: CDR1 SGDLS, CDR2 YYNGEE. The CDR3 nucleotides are TGTGCCAGCAGCGTAGCTAGGGGGACCTCCACAGATATGCAGTATTTT. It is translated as CASSVARGTSTDMQYF.

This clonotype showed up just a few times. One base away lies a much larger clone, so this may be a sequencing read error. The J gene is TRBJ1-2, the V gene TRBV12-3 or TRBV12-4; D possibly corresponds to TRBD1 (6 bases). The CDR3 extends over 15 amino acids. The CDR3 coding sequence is TGTGCCAGCAGTACTCGGGACACCATAAACTATGGCCACACCTTC. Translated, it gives CASSTRDTINYGHTF.